This TCR beta chain appears in the sequencing data of a study of T cells in Graves' hyperthyroidism and ophthalmopathy. This clonotype was recorded many times. Germline V gene lookup returns CDR1 MGHRA and CDR2 YSYEKL. CDR3 length: 14 residues. V gave up 0 bases and J gave up 11 bases, with 14 bases separating them. Researchers took RNA transcripts and amplified the TCR beta CDR3 regions from them. HTBI primers were the set used in a first-round RT-PCR of the TCR CDR3. Using its own MiXCR run on the multiplex PCR reads, TCRdb lists one record per CDR3 protein. This repertoire shows a few hundred thousand distinct CDR3 sequences, 40% to 50% found once; its top ten account for about 43%.

The sequencing sample was made of peripheral blood or thyroid tissue (not recorded which). This chain joins TRBV4-1 and TRBJ1-5, with no clear D. This clonotype was sampled from an adult woman with Graves' disease, either hyperthyroidism or ophthalmopathy (not recorded which). The CDR3 region is CASSQDEAYGTQHF. CDR3 bases: TGCGCCAGCAGCCAAGACGAGGCCTATGGAACCCAGCATTTT.